These T cell receptor beta chains were read from a single sample in a study of control samples from healthy donors and cancer patients. TCRdb's copy holds only in-frame clones and misses some; the assay was immunoSEQ multiplex PCR. The repertoire consists of over 150,000 clones, with 94% occurring once and the leading ten covering around 1.3%. The material sequenced was blood. The receptor set was obtained from a young woman in good health. Both conserved end residues are part of each CDR3. The order of the fields is V gene, J gene, D gene, clone size, CDR3 DNA, CDR3 protein. D genes are given only for firm matches. Only part of the rows carry a size: once, few, many, or a class if the clone is expanded.

v_call: TRBV11-2
j_call: TRBJ2-2
d_call: TRBD2
clone_size: .
cdr3_nt: TGTGCCAGCAGCTTAGGACTAGCAGGGACCGGGGAGCTGTTTTTT
cdr3_aa: CASSLGLAGTGELFF

v_call: TRBV7-2
j_call: TRBJ2-2
d_call: TRBD2
clone_size: few
cdr3_nt: TGTGCCAGCAGCTTCCTAGCGGAGAACACCGGGGAGCTGTTTTTT
cdr3_aa: CASSFLAENTGELFF

v_call: TRBV7-2
j_call: TRBJ2-1
d_call: TRBD2
clone_size: .
cdr3_nt: TGTGCCAGCAGCCGCCCTGTTAGCGGGAGAGAGTCCTACAATGAGCAGTTCTTC
cdr3_aa: CASSRPVSGRESYNEQFF

v_call: TRBV6-2/TRBV6-3
j_call: TRBJ2-7
d_call: .
clone_size: .
cdr3_nt: TGTGCCAGCAGTTACCCGAGCGGAGTCTCCTACGAGCAGTACTTC
cdr3_aa: CASSYPSGVSYEQYF

v_call: TRBV5-6
j_call: TRBJ1-1
d_call: .
clone_size: once
cdr3_nt: TGTGCCAGCACCTGGGGGAACACTGAAGCTTTCTTT
cdr3_aa: CASTWGNTEAFF

v_call: TRBV11-2
j_call: TRBJ1-5
d_call: .
clone_size: .
cdr3_nt: TGTGCCAGCAGCTTAGATCAAACATTGTATAGCAATCAGCCCCAGCATTTT
cdr3_aa: CASSLDQTLYSNQPQHF

v_call: TRBV25-1
j_call: TRBJ1-2
d_call: .
clone_size: .
cdr3_nt: TGTGCCACGCACTCCGGGGGTTATGGCTACACCTTC
cdr3_aa: CATHSGGYGYTF

v_call: TRBV21-1
j_call: TRBJ2-7
d_call: .
clone_size: .
cdr3_nt: TGTGCCAGCACCACCCAGAAGGCAGGGACCTCCTACGAGCAGTACTTC
cdr3_aa: CASTTQKAGTSYEQYF

v_call: TRBV5-4
j_call: TRBJ1-2
d_call: .
clone_size: .
cdr3_nt: TGTGCCAGCAGCTCCCCAGGGGCAGCGGTCTATGGCTACACCTTC
cdr3_aa: CASSSPGAAVYGYTF

v_call: TRBV7-2
j_call: TRBJ1-6
d_call: TRBD1
clone_size: .
cdr3_nt: TGTGCCAGCAGCTTCAAGGGGACAGGGAATAATTCACCCCTCCACTTT
cdr3_aa: CASSFKGTGNNSPLHF

v_call: TRBV18
j_call: TRBJ2-2
d_call: TRBD1
clone_size: .
cdr3_nt: TGTGCCAGCTCACTATCCTATCGGGACAGATACACCGGGGAGCTGTTTTTT
cdr3_aa: CASSLSYRDRYTGELFF

v_call: TRBV7-9
j_call: TRBJ2-2
d_call: .
clone_size: .
cdr3_nt: TGTGCCAGCAGCATCTTCGACACCGGGGAGCTGTTTTTT
cdr3_aa: CASSIFDTGELFF

v_call: TRBV27
j_call: TRBJ1-2
d_call: .
clone_size: once
cdr3_nt: TGTGCCAGCAGTTCTCAGGGGCAGCTCCATGGCTACACCTTC
cdr3_aa: CASSSQGQLHGYTF

v_call: TRBV6-5
j_call: TRBJ1-1
d_call: .
clone_size: .
cdr3_nt: TGTGCCAGCAGTTACTCTTTGGCTAGTTCGAACACTGAAGCTTTCTTT
cdr3_aa: CASSYSLASSNTEAFF

v_call: TRBV14
j_call: TRBJ2-3
d_call: TRBD1
clone_size: .
cdr3_nt: TGTGCCAGCAGCTCCACCGGGACAGGGGGAGATACGCAGTATTTT
cdr3_aa: CASSSTGTGGDTQYF

v_call: TRBV4-2
j_call: TRBJ2-6
d_call: .
clone_size: .
cdr3_nt: TGTGCCAGCAGCCAAGTACTCCTGGCAGCCTCTGGGGCCAACGTCCTGACTTTC
cdr3_aa: CASSQVLLAASGANVLTF

v_call: TRBV11-3
j_call: TRBJ2-7
d_call: TRBD2
clone_size: .
cdr3_nt: TGTGCCACCTCCGTTATTGCTTCGGGGGGCTCCTACGAGCAGTACTTC
cdr3_aa: CATSVIASGGSYEQYF

v_call: TRBV18
j_call: TRBJ2-3
d_call: TRBD2
clone_size: .
cdr3_nt: TGTGCCAGCTCACCAGTCTCCTTGTCACTAGCGGGGGGCATAACAGATACGCAGTATTTT
cdr3_aa: CASSPVSLSLAGGITDTQYF

v_call: TRBV28
j_call: TRBJ2-7
d_call: .
clone_size: .
cdr3_nt: TGTGCCAGCAGTTTACTTCATACTGACATCTCCTCCCACGAGCAGTACTTC
cdr3_aa: CASSLLHTDISSHEQYF

v_call: TRBV7-8
j_call: TRBJ2-5
d_call: .
clone_size: .
cdr3_nt: TGTGCCAGCAGCCCGCCGCGGGAGACCCAGTACTTC
cdr3_aa: CASSPPRETQYF

v_call: TRBV4-2
j_call: TRBJ1-3
d_call: .
clone_size: .
cdr3_nt: TGTGCCAGCAGCCCCTCAGGGAACAGCCGCTCTGGAAACACCATATATTTT
cdr3_aa: CASSPSGNSRSGNTIYF